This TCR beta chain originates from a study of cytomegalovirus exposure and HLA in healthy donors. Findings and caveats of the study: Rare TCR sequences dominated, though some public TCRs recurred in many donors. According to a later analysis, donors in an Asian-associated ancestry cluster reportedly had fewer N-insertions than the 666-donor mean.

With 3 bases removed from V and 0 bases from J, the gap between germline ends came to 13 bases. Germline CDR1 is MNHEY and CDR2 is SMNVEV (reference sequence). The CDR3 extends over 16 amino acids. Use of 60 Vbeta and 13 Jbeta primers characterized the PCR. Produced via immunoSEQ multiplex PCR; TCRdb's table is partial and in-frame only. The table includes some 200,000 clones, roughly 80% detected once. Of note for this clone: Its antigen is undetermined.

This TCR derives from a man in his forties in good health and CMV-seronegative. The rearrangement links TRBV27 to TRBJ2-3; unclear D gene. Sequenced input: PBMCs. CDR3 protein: CASSLGELGSTDTQYF. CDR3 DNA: TGTGCCAGCAGTTTGGGTGAGCTAGGTAGCACAGATACGCAGTATTTT.